This TCR beta chain originates from a study of cytomegalovirus exposure and HLA in healthy donors. PCR was performed using 60 Vbeta and 13 Jbeta primers. Sequencing used immunoSEQ multiplex PCR; TCRdb keeps in-frame clones, though not all of them. Of 180,000 or so clones in the sample, 65% to 90% were seen once. Unmatched junction bases numbered 17, after V lost 3 bases and J lost 9 bases. CDR1 is LGHNA, CDR2 YNFKEQ, per germline. The CDR3 sequence is 17 residues long. Study results and limitations: TCR sequences were mostly rare, though some public TCRs occurred in many donors.

Only one count was recorded for this clone. Antigen: not known. Sequencing used PBMCs. This receptor was identified in a woman between 25 and 40 years old in good health and CMV-seronegative. The V call is TRBV4-2, the J call TRBJ2-1, with 7 bases lining up with TRBD2. The CDR3 reads CASSQTEGWAGEAEQFF. The CDR3 nucleotides are TGTGCCAGCAGCCAGACCGAAGGGTGGGCGGGAGAAGCTGAGCAGTTCTTC.